This entry features one TCR beta chain sequence. Researchers prepared the TCRbeta library using unique molecular identifiers, the study reports. A single record per CDR3 protein comes from TCRdb applying MiXCR to the PCR reads. This sample yields roughly 180,000 distinct CDR3 sequences, of which 13% to 15% are seen a single time; about 13% belongs to the top ten. This record belongs to a study of T-cell reconstitution after alpha-beta-depleted transplantation in children. This CDR3 comprises 15 residues. Germline V lookup: CDR1 DFQATT, CDR2 SNEGSKA (reference sequence). V was trimmed by 1 base and J by 8 bases, leaving 15 bases between them.

The sequence came from a human donor who donated a stem cell graft to a child with acute lymphoblastic leukemia. The sample in question was PBMCs from the stem cell graft donor, obtained from the stem cell graft. The chain recombines TRBV20-1 with TRBJ1-6; no clear D gene. Here the CDR3 reads CSARAFRGGDSPLHF. As DNA, the CDR3 is TGCAGTGCTAGAGCCTTCCGAGGAGGTGATTCACCCCTCCACTTT.